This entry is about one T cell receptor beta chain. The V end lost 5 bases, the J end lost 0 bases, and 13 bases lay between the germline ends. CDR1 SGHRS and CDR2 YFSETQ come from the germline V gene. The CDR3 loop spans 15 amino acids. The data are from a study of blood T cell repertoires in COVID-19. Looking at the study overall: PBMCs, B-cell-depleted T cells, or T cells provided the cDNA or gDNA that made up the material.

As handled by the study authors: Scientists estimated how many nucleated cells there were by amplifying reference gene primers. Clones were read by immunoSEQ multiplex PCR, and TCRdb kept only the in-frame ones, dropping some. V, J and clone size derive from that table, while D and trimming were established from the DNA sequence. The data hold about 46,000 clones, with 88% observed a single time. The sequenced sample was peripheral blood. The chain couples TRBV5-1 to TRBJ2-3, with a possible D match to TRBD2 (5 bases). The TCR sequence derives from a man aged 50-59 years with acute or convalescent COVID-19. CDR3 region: CASRARALSTDTQYF. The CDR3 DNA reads TGCGCCAGCAGGGCGCGGGCCCTTAGCACAGATACGCAGTATTTT.